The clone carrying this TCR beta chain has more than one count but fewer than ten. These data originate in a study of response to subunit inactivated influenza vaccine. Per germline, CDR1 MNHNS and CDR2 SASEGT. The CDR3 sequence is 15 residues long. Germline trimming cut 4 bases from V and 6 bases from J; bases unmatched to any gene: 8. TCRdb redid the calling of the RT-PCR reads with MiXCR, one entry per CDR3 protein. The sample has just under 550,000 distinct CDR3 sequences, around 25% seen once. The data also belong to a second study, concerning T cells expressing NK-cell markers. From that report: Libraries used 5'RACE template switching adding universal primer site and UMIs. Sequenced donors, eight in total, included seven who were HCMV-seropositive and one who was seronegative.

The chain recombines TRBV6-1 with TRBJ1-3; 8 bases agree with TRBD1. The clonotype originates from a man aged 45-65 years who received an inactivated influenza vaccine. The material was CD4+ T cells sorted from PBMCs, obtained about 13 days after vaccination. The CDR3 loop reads CASSALGTGVNTIYF. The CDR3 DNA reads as TGTGCCAGCAGTGCCCTAGGGACAGGAGTAAACACCATATATTTT.